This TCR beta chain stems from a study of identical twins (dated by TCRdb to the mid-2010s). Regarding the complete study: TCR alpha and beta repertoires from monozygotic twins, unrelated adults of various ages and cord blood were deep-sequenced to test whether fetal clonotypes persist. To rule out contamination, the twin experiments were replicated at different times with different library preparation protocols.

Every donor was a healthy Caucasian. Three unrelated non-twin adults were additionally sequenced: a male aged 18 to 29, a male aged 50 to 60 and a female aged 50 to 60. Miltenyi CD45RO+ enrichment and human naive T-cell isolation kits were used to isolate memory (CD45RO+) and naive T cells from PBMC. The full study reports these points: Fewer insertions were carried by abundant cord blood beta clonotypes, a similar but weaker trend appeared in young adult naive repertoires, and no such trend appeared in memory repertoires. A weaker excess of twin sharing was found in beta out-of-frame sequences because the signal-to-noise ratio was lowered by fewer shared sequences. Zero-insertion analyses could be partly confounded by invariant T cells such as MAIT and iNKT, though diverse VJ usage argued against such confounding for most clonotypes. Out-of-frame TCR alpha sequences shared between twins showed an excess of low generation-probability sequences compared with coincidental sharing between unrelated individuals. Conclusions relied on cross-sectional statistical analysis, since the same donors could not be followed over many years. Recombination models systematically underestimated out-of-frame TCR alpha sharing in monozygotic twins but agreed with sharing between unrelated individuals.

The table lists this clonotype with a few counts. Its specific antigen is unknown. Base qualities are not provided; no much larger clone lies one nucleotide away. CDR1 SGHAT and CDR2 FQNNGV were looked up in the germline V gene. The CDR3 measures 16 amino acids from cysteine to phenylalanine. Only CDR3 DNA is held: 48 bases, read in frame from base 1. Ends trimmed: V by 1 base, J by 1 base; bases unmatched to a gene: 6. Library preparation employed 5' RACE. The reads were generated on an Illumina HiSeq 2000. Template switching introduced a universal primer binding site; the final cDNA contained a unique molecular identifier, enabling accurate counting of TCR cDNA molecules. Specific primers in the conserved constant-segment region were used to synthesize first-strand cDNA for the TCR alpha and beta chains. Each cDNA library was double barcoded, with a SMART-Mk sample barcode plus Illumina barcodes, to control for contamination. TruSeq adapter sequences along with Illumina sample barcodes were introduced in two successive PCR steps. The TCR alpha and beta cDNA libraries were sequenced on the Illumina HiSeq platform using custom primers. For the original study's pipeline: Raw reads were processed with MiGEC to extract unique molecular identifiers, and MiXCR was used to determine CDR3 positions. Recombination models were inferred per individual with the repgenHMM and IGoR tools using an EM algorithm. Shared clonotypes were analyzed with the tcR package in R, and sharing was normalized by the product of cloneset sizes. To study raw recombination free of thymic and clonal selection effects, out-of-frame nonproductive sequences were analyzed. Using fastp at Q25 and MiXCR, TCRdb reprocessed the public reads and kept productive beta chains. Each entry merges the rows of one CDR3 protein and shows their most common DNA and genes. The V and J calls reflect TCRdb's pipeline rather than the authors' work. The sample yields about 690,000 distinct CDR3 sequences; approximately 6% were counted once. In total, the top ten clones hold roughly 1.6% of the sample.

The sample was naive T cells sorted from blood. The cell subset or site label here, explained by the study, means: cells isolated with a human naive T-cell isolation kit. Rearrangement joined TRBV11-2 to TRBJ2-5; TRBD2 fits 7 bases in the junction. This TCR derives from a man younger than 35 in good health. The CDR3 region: CASSLGQLATQETQYF. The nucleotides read TGTGCCAGCAGCTTAGGCCAACTAGCGACCCAAGAGACCCAGTACTTC. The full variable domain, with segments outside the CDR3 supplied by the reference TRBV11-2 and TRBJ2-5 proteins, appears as EAGVAQSPRYKIIEKRQSVAFWCNPISGHATLYWYQQILGQGPKLLIQFQNNGVVDDSQLPKDRFSAERLKGVDSTLKIQPAKLEDSAVYLCASSLGQLATQETQYFGPGTRLLVL.